These 25 T cell receptor beta chains originate from one sample sequenced in a study of T-cell memory formation after mild COVID-19. TCRdb analysed the 5' RACE reads with MiXCR anew, one entry per CDR3 protein. The sample includes about 90,000 distinct CDR3 sequences, roughly 16% seen only once; the top ten take approximately 40%. The sample was PBMCs or a T cell subset sorted from them (not recorded which). These receptors were taken from a man younger than 35 who had mild COVID-19 (a few samples of this study predate the infection). Cell type and time point are not known.

The chain employs TRBV7-8 and TRBJ2-2; TRBD2 matches 7 bases. Germline V gene sequence: CDR1 SGHVS, CDR2 FQNEAQ. V shed 8 bases, J shed 6 bases, and the junction held 12 bases outside the gene matches. CDR3 size: 15 residues. The CDR3 nucleotides are TGTGCCAGCGCCTTATTTGCGGGGGTGGCCGGGGAGCTGTTTTTT. Amino acids: CASALFAGVAGELFF.

The chain recombines TRBV11-1 with TRBJ1-2, with a tentative D call TRBD1 (5 bases). The CDR3 spans 15 residues. Germline assignment: CDR1 SGHAT and CDR2 FQDESV (reference sequence). Trimming shortened V by 7 bases and J by 6 bases, and 21 bases separated the two germline ends. CDR3 amino acids: CASTGITGNKNGYTF. The CDR3 DNA reads TGTGCCAGCACCGGGATCACAGGAAACAAAAATGGCTACACCTTC.

This clonotype was recorded many times. This rearrangement joins TRBV20-1 to TRBJ2-2, with 9 bases identical to TRBD1. The CDR3 runs 15 residues. Germline CDR1 and CDR2: DFQATT and SNEGSKA (reference sequence). The V segment lost 5 bases and the J segment 7 bases; nucleotides outside the gene matches: 11. The CDR3 bases are TGCAGTGCTCCTTGGACAGGGGAAATTAACGGGGAGCTGTTTTTT. Translation gives CSAPWTGEINGELFF.

In this sample, this clonotype turned up a few times. The chain combines TRBV2 with TRBJ2-3; 9 bases match TRBD1. The V and J ends lost 8 bases and 4 bases, in that order; junction bases with no gene match: 10. Germline assignment: CDR1 SNHLY and CDR2 FYNNEI. The CDR3 spans 15 residues. The CDR3 sequence: CASQLGTGPPDTQYF. CDR3 nucleotides: TGTGCCAGCCAGCTCGGGACAGGGCCCCCAGATACGCAGTATTTT.

V is TRBV7-9 and J is TRBJ2-2; 8 bases fit TRBD1. CDR1 and CDR2 (germline): SEHNR, FQNEAQ (reference sequence). The CDR3 runs 13 residues. V dropped 5 bases and J dropped 5; count of bases not matched to a gene: 1. The CDR3 coding sequence is TGTGCCAGCAGCCGACAGGGGACCGGGGAGCTGTTTTTT. It is translated as CASSRQGTGELFF.

V and J are TRBV4-1 and TRBJ1-1; D is unresolved. The CDR3 spans 15 residues. Germline V gene data show CDR1 as MGHRA and CDR2 as YSYEKL. The V end was cut by 1 base, the J end by 2 bases, with 11 bases between. The CDR3 region has the DNA TGCGCCAGCAGCCAAGGTGTAGGATATAACACTGAAGCTTTCTTT. It is translated as CASSQGVGYNTEAFF.

The genes are TRBV7-6 and TRBJ1-5; D is unclear. V lost 1 base and J lost 6, with 7 bases in between. CDR1 and CDR2 (germline): SGHVS, FNYEAQ. This CDR3 spans 13 amino acids. The CDR3 spells CASSLGAGQPQHF. The CDR3 DNA reads TGTGCCAGCAGCTTAGGTGCGGGTCAGCCCCAGCATTTT.

The V call is TRBV10-3, the J call TRBJ1-4; D may be TRBD1 (6 bases). CDR3 length: 13 residues. Per the germline V gene, CDR1 is ENHRY and CDR2 is SYGVKD. V was shortened by 10 bases and J by 4 bases, with 13 bases between the two germline ends. In nucleotides, the CDR3 is TGTGCCAGCCGACAGGAACTTAATGAAAAACTGTTTTTT. Translating it yields CASRQELNEKLFF.

Here the CDR3 DNA reads TGTGCCGTAACAAAGGGTTTCGTAGCGGGGCTCACAGATACGCAGTATTTT. It translates to CAVTKGFVAGLTDTQYF. The chain joins TRBV6-6 to TRBJ2-3, with 8 positions matching TRBD2. V dropped 11 bases and J dropped 2; count of bases not matched to a gene: 18. CDR1 is MNHNY, CDR2 SVGAGI, per germline (reference sequence). The CDR3 extends over 17 amino acids.

In this sample, this clonotype turned up a few times. The gene calls are TRBV27 and TRBJ1-2; the D is unclear. Germline CDR1 MNHEY, CDR2 SMNVEV (reference sequence). This CDR3 comprises 12 residues. Trimming left V 6 bases short and J 4 bases short, with 9 bases between. CDR3 coding DNA: TGTGCCAGCAGAGACTATGCCTATGGCTACACCTTC. Encoded protein: CASRDYAYGYTF.

This clonotype was detected only a few times. The rearrangement joins TRBV7-9 to TRBJ2-2, with D perhaps matching TRBD1 (5 bases). V dropped 3 bases and J dropped 4 bases, with 9 bases sitting between them. The CDR3 extends over 14 amino acids. CDR1 and CDR2 (germline): SEHNR, FQNEAQ (reference sequence). CDR3 sequence (DNA): TGTGCCAGCAGCTTCCCCAGGGCCACCGGGGAGCTGTTTTTT. Its translation is CASSFPRATGELFF.

The chain recombines TRBV12-3 or TRBV12-4 with TRBJ1-1; possible D gene TRBD1, 6 bases. The V end was cut by 2 bases, the J end by 8 bases, with 9 bases between. CDR3 length: 12 residues. CDR3 loop: CASSLRGGEAFF. Here the CDR3 DNA reads TGTGCCAGCAGTTTAAGGGGGGGGGAAGCTTTCTTT.

This chain joins TRBV24-1 and TRBJ2-3; no firm D call. The CDR3 loop spans 14 amino acids. Germline V gives CDR1 KGHDR, CDR2 SFDVKD. V shed 0 bases and J shed 6 bases, with 9 bases lying between them. The CDR3 protein is CATSDLLLSDTQYF. In nucleotides, the CDR3 is TGTGCCACCAGTGATTTGCTGCTATCCGATACGCAGTATTTT.

The genes are TRBV20-1 and TRBJ1-1; D is unresolved. Trimming cost V 2 bases and J 0 bases, with 10 bases left between them. This CDR3 is 14 amino acids long. Germline-derived CDR1 and CDR2 are DFQATT and SNEGSKA (reference sequence). The CDR3 sequence: CSARTPGMNTEAFF. CDR3 nucleotides: TGCAGTGCTAGAACCCCGGGGATGAACACTGAAGCTTTCTTT.

This clonotype was detected many times. This chain connects TRBV13 to TRBJ2-1, with TRBD2 matching over 10 bases. With V trimmed by 7 bases and J by 0 bases, 3 bases remained unmatched. Germline lookup yields CDR1 PRHDT and CDR2 FYEKMQ (reference sequence). The CDR3 extends over 15 amino acids. The CDR3 spells CASTERGGSYNEQFF. The CDR3 DNA reads as TGTGCCAGCACTGAGCGGGGGGGCTCCTACAATGAGCAGTTCTTC.

In this sample, this clonotype turned up a few times. This rearrangement joins TRBV6-6 to TRBJ2-7; D gene ambiguous. V was cut by 0 bases and J by 3 bases, with 3 bases left in between. The CDR3 has 12 amino acids. CDR1 and CDR2 from the germline V gene are MNHNY and SVGAGI (reference sequence). The CDR3 coding sequence is TGTGCCAGCAGTTACTCCGACTACGAGCAGTACTTC. This codes for CASSYSDYEQYF.

V gene TRBV20-1 combines with J gene TRBJ1-2; TRBD1 aligns across 7 bases. The junction had 1 base not matched to a gene; V was cut back by 5 bases and J by 4 bases. Germline values: CDR1 DFQATT, CDR2 SNEGSKA (reference sequence). CDR3 length equals 11 residues. For the CDR3, the DNA is TGCAGTGCTTGGACAGGCTATGGCTACACCTTC. Amino acid sequence: CSAWTGYGYTF.

The chain joins TRBV14 to TRBJ2-1; D is undetermined. CDR1 and CDR2 from the germline V gene are SGHDN and FVKESK. The CDR3 extends over 11 amino acids. V lost 1 base and J lost 12, with 7 bases in between. CDR3 region: CASSQGARQFF. In DNA form, the CDR3 reads TGTGCCAGCAGCCAAGGGGCCAGGCAGTTCTTC. Drawing the rest from reference TRBV14 and TRBJ2-1, the complete variable domain is EAGVTQFPSHSVIEKGQTVTLRCDPISGHDNLYWYRRVMGKEIKFLLHFVKESKQDESGMPNNRFLAERTGGTYSTLKVQPAELEDSGVYFCASSQGARQFFGPGTRLTVL.

This clonotype was seen repeatedly, ten times or more. The chain uses TRBV7-9 and TRBJ2-1; the D call may be TRBD1 or TRBD2 (6 bases each). The CDR3 sequence is 10 residues long. Trimming removed 11 bases at V and 9 bases at J, with 11 bases between. Germline CDR1 and CDR2: SEHNR and FQNEAQ (reference sequence). As DNA, the CDR3 is TGTGCCGTCGAGGGGGGTGAGCAGTTCTTC. Encoded protein: CAVEGGEQFF.

The chain couples TRBV5-1 to TRBJ2-5; the D gene could be TRBD1 or TRBD2 (5 bases each). V was shortened by 4 bases and J by 5 bases, with 24 bases between the two germline ends. CDR1 and CDR2 (germline): SGHRS, YFSETQ. The CDR3 extends over 17 amino acids. The CDR3 region has the DNA TGCGCCAGCAGCCCCCGACCCGGGGCAAGGCCCTCTGAGACCCAGTACTTC. This gives the protein CASSPRPGARPSETQYF. The full variable domain, in which reference TRBV5-1 and TRBJ2-5 provide the parts outside the CDR3, is KAGVTQTPRYLIKTRGQQVTLSCSPISGHRSVSWYQQTPGQGLQFLFEYFSETQRNKGNFPGRFSGRQFSNSRSEMNVSTLELGDSALYLCASSPRPGARPSETQYFGPGTRLLVL.

This clonotype was recorded a few times. This rearrangement joins TRBV9 to TRBJ1-2, with D maybe TRBD1 (5 bases). The ends were cut back, 7 bases at V and 6 bases at J, with 16 bases in the middle. This CDR3 is built from 13 residues. Germline values: CDR1 SGDLS, CDR2 YYNGEE. The CDR3 region has the DNA TGTGCCAGCGGAACGGGGCCAGAGAATGGCTACACCTTC. Protein product: CASGTGPENGYTF. Drawing the rest from reference TRBV9 and TRBJ1-2, the complete variable domain is DSGVTQTPKHLITATGQRVTLRCSPRSGDLSVYWYQQSLDQGLQFLIQYYNGEERAKGNILERFSAQQFPDLHSELNLSSLELGDSALYFCASGTGPENGYTFGSGTRLTVV.

This clonotype was observed at least ten times. The J gene is TRBJ2-3, the V gene TRBV5-1, with D perhaps given as TRBD1 or TRBD2 (5 bases each). The germline V gene has CDR1 SGHRS and CDR2 YFSETQ. The CDR3 covers 11 residues. Trimming took off 3 bases at V and 14 bases at J, with 13 bases between the two ends. The CDR3 DNA follows: TGCGCCAGCAGCTCGGGACCGTCTGTGTATTTT. Translation: CASSSGPSVYF.

This clonotype came up a few times. The rearrangement links TRBV11-1 to TRBJ2-7; possible D gene TRBD1, 6 bases. Germline V CDR1 and CDR2: SGHAT, FQDESV (reference sequence). The CDR3 has 13 residues. V shed 4 bases and J shed 2 bases, with 9 bases lying between them. The CDR3, as DNA: TGTGCCAGCAGCTATACAGGGACCTACGAGCAGTACGTC. This sequence encodes CASSYTGTYEQYV.

The chain employs TRBV4-1 and TRBJ1-1; 9 nucleotides align to TRBD1. The CDR3 is 14 amino acids. Germline CDR1 reads MGHRA; CDR2 reads YSYEKL. V lost 3 bases and J lost 4; bases outside the gene matches: 3. CDR3 DNA: TGCGCCAGCAGCCATGGACAGGGGAGCACTGAAGCTTTCTTT. Translation gives CASSHGQGSTEAFF.

This clonotype was seen only once. The chain uses TRBV4-1 and TRBJ1-4; D call uncertain. The V gene's germline CDR1 is MGHRA and CDR2 YSYEKL. The V end was cut by 8 bases, the J end by 7 bases, with 5 bases between. CDR3 length equals 10 residues. The CDR3: CASGREKLFF. In DNA form, the CDR3 reads TGCGCCAGCGGACGTGAAAAACTGTTTTTT.